This TCR beta chain was identified in a study of neoadjuvant anti-PD-1 for oral cavity cancer (dated by TCRdb to about 2021). Context from the whole study: Before undergoing curative-intent surgical resection, most patients got three to four biweekly nivolumab doses at 3 mg/kg. The parent correlative cohort included roughly 13 patients, with a roughly 34% response rate. A fourth nivolumab dose was given around day 43 to patients without progression, and definitive surgical resection was performed in those patients on days 50-56. Under RECIST 1.1, patients with complete response, partial response or stable disease were classed as responders, and patients with progression were classed as non-responders. Broader findings and caveats from the paper: Only three patients per response group were included in the TCR analyses, and larger cohorts for validation were called for by the authors. Higher pretreatment blood Treg/Th17 ratios correlated with both higher pretreatment blood TCRbeta clonality and lower post-treatment tumor TCRbeta clonality. After neoadjuvant nivolumab, T cell clonality (Gini index) in PBMCs was significantly higher in non-responders than in responders.

The sample's time point label is to be understood as: after neoadjuvant nivolumab, at surgical resection. The patients had newly diagnosed stage II-IVA oral cavity squamous cell carcinoma and had not received any prior systemic or radiation treatment. The cohort was made up of patients with locally advanced, HPV-negative oral cavity squamous cell carcinoma. Peripheral blood mononuclear cells were analyzed directly and were not maintained or expanded in culture. The samples were drawn from a longitudinal correlative study tied to a single-arm phase II trial testing neoadjuvant nivolumab in oral cavity squamous cell carcinoma. Subject-matched pre- and post-treatment PBMCs and tumors from three responders and three non-responders were subjected to genomic DNA-based TCRbeta sequencing. Peripheral blood mononuclear cells were drawn once before nivolumab treatment and a second time after treatment, when surgery took place. Genomic DNA was isolated from PBMCs using the Maxwell RSC DNA from Cells kit.

Concerning this clone: It lacks a known antigen. No quality values exist for individual bases; no much larger clone is one base distant.

For deep sequencing of PBMC libraries, mostly 450 to 500 ng of input genomic DNA was used, and six replicates were run per sample. The immunoSEQ hsTCRbeta kit was used to prepare TCRbeta libraries, following the manufacturer's instructions. The finished libraries were brought together in one pool at approximately 3 nM, which was then read using an Illumina NovaSeq 6000 S4 flow cell. In the source study's methods: The immunoSEQ Analyzer was used for raw data preprocessing and quality control. The analysis was limited to productive rearrangements, and each clonotype was defined by a unique CDR3 amino acid sequence. Using the R package tcR, the researchers computed the Gini-Simpson index as their estimate of repertoire clonality. Gini indices were compared with Student's t test, and associations with tumor size change were assessed by Pearson correlation. Drawn from immuneACCESS, this table holds only the in-frame rearrangements with V and J called that TCRdb kept. Clones are partly lost; checked studies trace under half to an unresolved V gene and leave the rest unexplained. The V and J calls and the clone size are those of that table, but D and trimming were determined from the DNA. Present in this sample are over 65,000 clones, about nine tenths of which were seen just once. The ten largest clones take up around 2.6% of the sample.

The specimen was PBMCs, collected after nivolumab (anti-PD-1) treatment. The source of this sequence is a person aged 35 to 85 with oral cavity squamous cell carcinoma.

Read as DNA, the sequence is TGTGCCAGCAGCTCCGGATACGAGCAGTACTTC. Its protein is CASSSGYEQYF. The rearrangement combines TRBV11-2 with TRBJ2-7; the D gene cannot be named for sure. CDR1 SGHAT and CDR2 FQNNGV were looked up in the germline V gene. Relative to germline, V is 4 bases shorter and J is 4 bases shorter, with 5 bases between their ends. The CDR3 sequence holds 11 residues, the cysteine and phenylalanine included. Of the read, only the CDR3 DNA is kept; its 33 bases are in frame from base 1. The entire variable domain, with the stretches around the CDR3 drawn from the reference TRBV11-2 and TRBJ2-7 proteins, is EAGVAQSPRYKIIEKRQSVAFWCNPISGHATLYWYQQILGQGPKLLIQFQNNGVVDDSQLPKDRFSAERLKGVDSTLKIQPAKLEDSAVYLCASSSGYEQYFGPGTRLTVT.